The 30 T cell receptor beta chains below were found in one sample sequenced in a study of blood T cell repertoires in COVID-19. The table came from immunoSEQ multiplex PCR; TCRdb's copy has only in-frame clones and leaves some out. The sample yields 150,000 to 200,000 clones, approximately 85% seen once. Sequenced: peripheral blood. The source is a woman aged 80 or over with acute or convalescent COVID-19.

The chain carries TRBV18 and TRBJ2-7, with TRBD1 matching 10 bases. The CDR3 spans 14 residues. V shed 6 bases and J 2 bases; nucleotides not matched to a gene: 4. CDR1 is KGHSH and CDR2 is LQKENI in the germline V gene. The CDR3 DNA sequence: TGTGCCAGCTCCCCGGACAGGGGGACCTACGAGCAGTACTTC. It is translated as CASSPDRGTYEQYF.

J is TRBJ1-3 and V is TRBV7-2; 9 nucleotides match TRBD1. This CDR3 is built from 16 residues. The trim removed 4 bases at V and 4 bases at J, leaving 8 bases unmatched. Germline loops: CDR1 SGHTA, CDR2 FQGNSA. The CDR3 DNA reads TGTGCCAGCAGCTCCGGACAGGGGCTGGGAGGAAACACCATATATTTT. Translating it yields CASSSGQGLGGNTIYF.

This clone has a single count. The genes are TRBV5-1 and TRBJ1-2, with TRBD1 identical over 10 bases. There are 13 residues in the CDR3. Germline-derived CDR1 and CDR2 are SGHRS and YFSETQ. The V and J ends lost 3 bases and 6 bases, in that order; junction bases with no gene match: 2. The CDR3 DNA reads TGCGCCAGCAGCTCCGGGACAGGGGATGGCTACACCTTC. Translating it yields CASSSGTGDGYTF. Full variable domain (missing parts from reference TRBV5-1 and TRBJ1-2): KAGVTQTPRYLIKTRGQQVTLSCSPISGHRSVSWYQQTPGQGLQFLFEYFSETQRNKGNFPGRFSGRQFSNSRSEMNVSTLELGDSALYLCASSSGTGDGYTFGSGTRLTVV.

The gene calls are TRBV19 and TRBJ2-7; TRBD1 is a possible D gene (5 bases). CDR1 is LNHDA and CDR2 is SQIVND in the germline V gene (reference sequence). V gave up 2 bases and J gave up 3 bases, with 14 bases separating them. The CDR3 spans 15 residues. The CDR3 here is CASSIREGQGYEQYF. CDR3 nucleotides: TGTGCCAGTAGTATAAGAGAAGGGCAGGGCTACGAGCAGTACTTC.

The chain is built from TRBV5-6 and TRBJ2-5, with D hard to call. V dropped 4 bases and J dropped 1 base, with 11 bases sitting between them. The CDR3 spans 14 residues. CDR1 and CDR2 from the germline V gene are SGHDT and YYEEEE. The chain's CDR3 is CASSPLGTQETQYF. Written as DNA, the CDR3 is TGTGCCAGCAGCCCCCTCGGTACCCAAGAGACCCAGTACTTC.

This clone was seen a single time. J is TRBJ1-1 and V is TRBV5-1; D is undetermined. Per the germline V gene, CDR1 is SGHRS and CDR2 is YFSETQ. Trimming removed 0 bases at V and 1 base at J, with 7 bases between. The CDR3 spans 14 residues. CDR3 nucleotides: TGCGCCAGCAGCTTGGGGGGAGGGAACACTGAAGCTTTCTTT. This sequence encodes CASSLGGGNTEAFF. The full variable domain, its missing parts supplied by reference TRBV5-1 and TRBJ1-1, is KAGVTQTPRYLIKTRGQQVTLSCSPISGHRSVSWYQQTPGQGLQFLFEYFSETQRNKGNFPGRFSGRQFSNSRSEMNVSTLELGDSALYLCASSLGGGNTEAFFGQGTRLTVV.

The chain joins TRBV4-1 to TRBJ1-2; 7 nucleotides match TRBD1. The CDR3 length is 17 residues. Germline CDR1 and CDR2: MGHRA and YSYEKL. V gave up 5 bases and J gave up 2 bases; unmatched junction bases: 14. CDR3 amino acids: CASSEGDSPNPNYGYTF. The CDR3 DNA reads TGCGCCAGCAGCGAGGGGGACAGCCCGAACCCAAACTATGGCTACACCTTC.

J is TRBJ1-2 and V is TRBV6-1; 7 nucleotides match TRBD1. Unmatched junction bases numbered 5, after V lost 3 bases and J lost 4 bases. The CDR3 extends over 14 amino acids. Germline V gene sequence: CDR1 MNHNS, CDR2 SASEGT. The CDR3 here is CASSEGTVGYGYTF. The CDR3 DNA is TGTGCCAGCAGTGAGGGGACAGTAGGCTATGGCTACACCTTC.

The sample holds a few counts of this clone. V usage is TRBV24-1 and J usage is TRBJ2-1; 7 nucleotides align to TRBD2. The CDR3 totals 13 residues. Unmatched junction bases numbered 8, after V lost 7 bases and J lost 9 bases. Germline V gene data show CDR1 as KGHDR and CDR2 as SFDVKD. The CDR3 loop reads CATSRGGSGEQFF. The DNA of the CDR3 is TGTGCCACCAGCCGCGGCGGGAGTGGTGAGCAGTTCTTC.

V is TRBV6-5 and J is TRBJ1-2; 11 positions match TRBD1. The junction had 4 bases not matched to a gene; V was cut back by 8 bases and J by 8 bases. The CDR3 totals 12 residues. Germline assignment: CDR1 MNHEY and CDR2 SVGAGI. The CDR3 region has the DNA TGTGCCAGCCAATGGGACAGGGGGGGCTACACCTTC. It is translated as CASQWDRGGYTF.

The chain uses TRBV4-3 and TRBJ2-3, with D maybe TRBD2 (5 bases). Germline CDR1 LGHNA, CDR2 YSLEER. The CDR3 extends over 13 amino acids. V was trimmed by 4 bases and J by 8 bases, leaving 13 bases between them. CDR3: CASSPLLGGTQYF. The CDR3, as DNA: TGCGCCAGCAGCCCTTTACTTGGAGGTACGCAGTATTTT.

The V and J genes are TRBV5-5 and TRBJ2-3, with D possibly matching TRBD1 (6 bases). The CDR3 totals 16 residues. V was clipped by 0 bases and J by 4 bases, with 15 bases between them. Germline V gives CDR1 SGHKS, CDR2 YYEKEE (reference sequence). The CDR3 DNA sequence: TGTGCCAGCAGCTTGGTTGTACAGGGAATTGCAGATACGCAGTATTTT. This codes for CASSLVVQGIADTQYF.

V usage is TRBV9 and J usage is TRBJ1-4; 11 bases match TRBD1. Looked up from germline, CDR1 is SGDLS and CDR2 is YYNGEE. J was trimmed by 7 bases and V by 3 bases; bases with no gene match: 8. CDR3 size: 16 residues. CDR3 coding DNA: TGTGCCAGCAGCGCCGGGACAGGGGGTTCGAGTGAAAAACTGTTTTTT. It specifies CASSAGTGGSSEKLFF.

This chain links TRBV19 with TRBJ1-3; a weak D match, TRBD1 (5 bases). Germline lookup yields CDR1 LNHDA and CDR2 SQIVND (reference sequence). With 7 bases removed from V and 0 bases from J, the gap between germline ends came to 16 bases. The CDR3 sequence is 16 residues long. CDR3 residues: CASTIGGAPSGNTIYF. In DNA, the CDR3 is TGTGCCAGTACCATAGGCGGGGCTCCCTCTGGAAACACCATATATTTT.

CDR3 DNA: TGTGCCAGTACGAACGGGTACAATCAGCCCCAGCATTTT. It yields the protein CASTNGYNQPQHF. The chain uses TRBV19 and TRBJ1-5; D is undetermined. From germline, CDR1 is LNHDA and CDR2 SQIVND (reference sequence). The ends were cut back, 7 bases at V and 3 bases at J, with 10 bases in the middle. CDR3 length: 13 amino acids. The whole variable domain, remainder taken from reference TRBV19 and TRBJ1-5, is DGGITQSPKYLFRKEGQNVTLSCEQNLNHDAMYWYRQDPGQGLRLIYYSQIVNDFQKGDIAEGYSVSREKKESFPLTVTSAQKNPTAFYLCASTNGYNQPQHFGDGTRLSIL.

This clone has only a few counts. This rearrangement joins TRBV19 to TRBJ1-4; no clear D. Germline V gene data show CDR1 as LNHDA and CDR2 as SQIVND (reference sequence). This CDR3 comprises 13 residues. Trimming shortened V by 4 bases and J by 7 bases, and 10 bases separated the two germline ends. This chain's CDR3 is CASSTPISEKLFF. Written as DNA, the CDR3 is TGTGCCAGTAGTACCCCGATCAGTGAAAAACTGTTTTTT.

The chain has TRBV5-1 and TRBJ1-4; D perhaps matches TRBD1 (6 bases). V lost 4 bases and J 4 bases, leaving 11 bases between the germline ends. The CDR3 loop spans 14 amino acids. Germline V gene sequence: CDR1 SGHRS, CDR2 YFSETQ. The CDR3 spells CASSEGVGNEKLFF. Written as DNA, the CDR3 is TGCGCCAGCAGCGAGGGGGTCGGTAATGAAAAACTGTTTTTT.

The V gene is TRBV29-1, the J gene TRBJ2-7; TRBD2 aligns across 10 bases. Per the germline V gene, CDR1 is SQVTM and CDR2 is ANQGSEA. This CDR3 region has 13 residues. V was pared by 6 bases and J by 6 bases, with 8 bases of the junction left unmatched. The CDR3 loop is CSVALSGRSEQYF. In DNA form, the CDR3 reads TGCAGCGTGGCCCTTAGCGGGAGGAGCGAGCAGTACTTC.

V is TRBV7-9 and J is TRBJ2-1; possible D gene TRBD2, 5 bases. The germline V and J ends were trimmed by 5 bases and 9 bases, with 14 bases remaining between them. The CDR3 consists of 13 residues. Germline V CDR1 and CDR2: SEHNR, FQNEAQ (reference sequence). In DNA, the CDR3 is TGTGCCAGCAGCCTGGGTATGGGGAGTGAGCAGTTCTTC. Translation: CASSLGMGSEQFF.

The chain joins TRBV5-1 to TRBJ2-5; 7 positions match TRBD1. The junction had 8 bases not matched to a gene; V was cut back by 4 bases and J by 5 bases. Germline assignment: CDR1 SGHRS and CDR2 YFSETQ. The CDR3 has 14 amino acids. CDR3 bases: TGCGCCAGCAGCCGACAGGGCTCCAAGGAGACCCAGTACTTC. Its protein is CASSRQGSKETQYF.

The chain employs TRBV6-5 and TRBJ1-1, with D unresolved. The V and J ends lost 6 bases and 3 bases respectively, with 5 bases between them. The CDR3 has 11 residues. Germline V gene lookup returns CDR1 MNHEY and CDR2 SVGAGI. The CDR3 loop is CASRRDTEAFF. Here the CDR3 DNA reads TGTGCCAGCAGGAGGGACACTGAAGCTTTCTTT.

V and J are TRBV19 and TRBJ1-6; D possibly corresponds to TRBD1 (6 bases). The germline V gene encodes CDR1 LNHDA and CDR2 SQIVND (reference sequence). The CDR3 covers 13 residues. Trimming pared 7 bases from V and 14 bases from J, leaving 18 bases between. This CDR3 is CASTPRAGVSLHF. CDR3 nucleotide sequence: TGTGCCAGTACTCCTCGGGCAGGGGTCTCCCTCCACTTT.

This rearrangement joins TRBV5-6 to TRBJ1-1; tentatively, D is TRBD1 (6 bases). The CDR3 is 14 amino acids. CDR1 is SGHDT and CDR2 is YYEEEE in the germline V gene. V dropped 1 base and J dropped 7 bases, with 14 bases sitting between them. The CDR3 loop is CASSLTGTGGEAFF. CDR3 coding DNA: TGTGCCAGCAGCTTGACAGGGACCGGCGGTGAAGCTTTCTTT. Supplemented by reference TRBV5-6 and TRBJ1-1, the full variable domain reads DAGVTQSPTHLIKTRGQQVTLRCSPKSGHDTVSWYQQALGQGPQFIFQYYEEEERQRGNFPDRFSGHQFPNYSSELNVNALLLGDSALYLCASSLTGTGGEAFFGQGTRLTVV.

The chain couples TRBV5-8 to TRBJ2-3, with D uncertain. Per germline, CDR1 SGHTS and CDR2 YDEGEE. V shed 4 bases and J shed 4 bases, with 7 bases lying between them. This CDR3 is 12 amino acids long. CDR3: CASSPRADTQYF. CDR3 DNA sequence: TGTGCCAGCAGCCCCCGGGCAGATACGCAGTATTTT.

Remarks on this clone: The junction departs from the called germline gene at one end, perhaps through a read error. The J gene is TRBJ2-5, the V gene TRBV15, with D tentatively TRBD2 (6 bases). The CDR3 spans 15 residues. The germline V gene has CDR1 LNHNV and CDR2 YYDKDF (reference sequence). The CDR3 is CATSLADTQREAQYF. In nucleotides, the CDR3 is TGTGCCACCAGCTTAGCGGATACCCAAAGAGAGGCCCAGTACTTC.

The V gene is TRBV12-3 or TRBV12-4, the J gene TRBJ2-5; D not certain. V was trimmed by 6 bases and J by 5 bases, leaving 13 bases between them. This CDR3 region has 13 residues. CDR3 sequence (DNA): TGTGCCAGCAGGGTGGCCGCCGGGGAGACCCAGTACTTC. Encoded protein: CASRVAAGETQYF.

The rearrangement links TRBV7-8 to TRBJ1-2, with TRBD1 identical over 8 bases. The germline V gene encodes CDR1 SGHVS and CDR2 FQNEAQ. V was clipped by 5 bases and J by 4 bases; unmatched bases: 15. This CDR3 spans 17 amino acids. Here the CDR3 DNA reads TGTGCCAGCAGCCCGGGGTTTAGGACAGGGAGGTCCTATGGCTACACCTTC. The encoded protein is CASSPGFRTGRSYGYTF.

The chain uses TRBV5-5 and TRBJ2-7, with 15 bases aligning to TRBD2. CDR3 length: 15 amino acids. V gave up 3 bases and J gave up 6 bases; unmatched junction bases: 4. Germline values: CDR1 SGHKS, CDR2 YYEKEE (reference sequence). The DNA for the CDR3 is TGTGCCAGCAGCTCCGGACTAGCGGGAGGGATCGAGCAGTACTTC. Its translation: CASSSGLAGGIEQYF.

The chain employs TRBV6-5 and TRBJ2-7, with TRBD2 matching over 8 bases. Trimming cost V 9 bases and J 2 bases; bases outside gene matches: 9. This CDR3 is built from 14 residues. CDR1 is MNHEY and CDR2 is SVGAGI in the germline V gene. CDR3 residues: CASLPGGGPYEQYF. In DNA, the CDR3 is TGTGCCAGTTTACCCGGGGGGGGCCCCTACGAGCAGTACTTC.

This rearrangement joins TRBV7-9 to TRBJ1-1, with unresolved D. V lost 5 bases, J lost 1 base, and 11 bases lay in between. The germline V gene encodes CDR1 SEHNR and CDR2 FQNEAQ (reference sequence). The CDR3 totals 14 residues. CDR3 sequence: CASSIGSGNTEAFF. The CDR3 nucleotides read TGTGCCAGCAGCATTGGATCAGGGAACACTGAAGCTTTCTTT.